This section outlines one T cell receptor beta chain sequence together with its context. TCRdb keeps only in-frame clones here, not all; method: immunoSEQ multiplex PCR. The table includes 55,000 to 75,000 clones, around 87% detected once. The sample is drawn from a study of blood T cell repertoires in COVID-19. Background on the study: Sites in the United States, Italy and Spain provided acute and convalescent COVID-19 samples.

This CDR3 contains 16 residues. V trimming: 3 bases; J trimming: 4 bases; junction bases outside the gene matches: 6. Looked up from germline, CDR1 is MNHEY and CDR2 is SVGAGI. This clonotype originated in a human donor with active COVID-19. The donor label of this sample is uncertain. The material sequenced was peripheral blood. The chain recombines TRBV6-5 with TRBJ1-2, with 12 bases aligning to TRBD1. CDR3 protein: CASSYRGTGGGYGYTF. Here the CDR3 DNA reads TGTGCCAGCAGTTATAGGGGGACAGGGGGCGGCTATGGCTACACCTTC.